These 18 T cell receptor beta chains share one sample of origin, sequenced in a study of PD-1 blockade in mismatch repair-deficient tumors. Generated by immunoSEQ multiplex PCR, the TCRdb table keeps only in-frame clones and is missing some. The sample has about 130,000 clones, 88% seen once. Sequenced material: peripheral blood, taken just under 74 weeks after starting pembrolizumab. These TCRs come from an adult with mismatch repair-deficient cancer.

The chain combines TRBV4-2 with TRBJ2-7; 7 bases map to TRBD1. CDR3 size: 15 residues. The J segment lost 5 bases and the V segment lost 2 bases, leaving 9 bases of the junction unmatched. Germline CDR1 and CDR2: LGHNA and YNFKEQ. CDR3 nucleotides: TGTGCCAGCAGCCAAATGGGACAGTCGAGACACGAGCAGTACTTC. Its translation is CASSQMGQSRHEQYF.

The V gene is TRBV5-1, the J gene TRBJ1-4; 11 bases map to TRBD1. Trimming at V came to 4 bases and at J to 3 bases, leaving 5 bases not matched to a gene. Germline V lookup: CDR1 SGHRS, CDR2 YFSETQ. The CDR3 extends over 16 amino acids. The DNA of the CDR3 is TGCGCCAGCAGCACAGGGACAGGGGGATCTAATGAAAAACTGTTTTTT. Amino acid sequence: CASSTGTGGSNEKLFF.

V is TRBV27 and J is TRBJ1-2; D is perhaps TRBD1 (6 bases). Germline V lookup: CDR1 MNHEY, CDR2 SMNVEV (reference sequence). Trimming removed 5 bases at V and 4 bases at J, with 11 bases between. CDR3 length: 13 amino acids. This CDR3 is CASSQQGLYGYTF. In nucleotides, the CDR3 is TGTGCCAGCAGTCAACAGGGTCTCTATGGCTACACCTTC.

The rearrangement joins TRBV27 to TRBJ2-3; D is undetermined. The CDR3 length is 17 residues. Per germline, CDR1 MNHEY and CDR2 SMNVEV (reference sequence). V was cut by 3 bases and J by 2 bases, with 18 bases left in between. CDR3 sequence reads: CASSFGLTEHFTDTQYF. The CDR3 DNA follows: TGTGCCAGCAGTTTCGGCCTTACAGAACACTTCACAGATACGCAGTATTTT.

The chain couples TRBV4-3 to TRBJ2-1; 7 positions match TRBD1. The V and J ends lost 0 bases and 3 bases, in that order; junction bases with no gene match: 5. CDR1 and CDR2 from the germline V gene are LGHNA and YSLEER. The CDR3 contains 16 residues. CDR3 residues: CASSQDSSGGYNEQFF. The CDR3 bases are TGCGCCAGCAGCCAAGACTCCTCAGGGGGCTACAATGAGCAGTTCTTC.

This chain connects TRBV5-1 to TRBJ2-3; either TRBD1 or TRBD2 may supply D (5 bases each). V lost 1 base and J 2 bases, leaving 8 bases between the germline ends. The germline gives CDR1 SGHRS, CDR2 YFSETQ. This CDR3 has 14 residues. CDR3 amino acids: CASSLKGTTDTQYF. The CDR3 DNA reads as TGCGCCAGCAGCTTGAAGGGGACCACAGATACGCAGTATTTT.

J is TRBJ2-1 and V is TRBV5-4, with 8 bases identical to TRBD1. From germline, CDR1 is SGHNT and CDR2 YYREEE (reference sequence). With 4 bases clipped from V and 6 bases from J, the junction kept 21 bases outside the gene matches. The CDR3 has 19 residues. The CDR3 loop is CASSDPGQAVLDGTNEQFF. For the CDR3, the DNA is TGTGCCAGCAGCGATCCGGGACAGGCAGTATTAGATGGCACCAATGAGCAGTTCTTC.

This chain connects TRBV4-1 to TRBJ1-1; 9 nucleotides match TRBD1. V was pared by 4 bases and J by 6 bases, with 6 bases of the junction left unmatched. The CDR3 runs to 14 residues. Germline V gene data show CDR1 as MGHRA and CDR2 as YSYEKL. The chain's CDR3 is CASSPGTGKAEAFF. DNA for the CDR3: TGCGCCAGCAGCCCAGGGACAGGGAAGGCTGAAGCTTTCTTT.

The gene calls are TRBV4-3 and TRBJ2-2; a weak D match, TRBD1 (6 bases). In germline, CDR1 is LGHNA, CDR2 YSLEER. The length of the CDR3 is 17 residues. The V end lost 4 bases, the J end lost 7 bases, and 22 bases lay between the germline ends. This chain's CDR3 is CASSPSYRERLVGELFF. DNA of the CDR3: TGCGCCAGCAGCCCTTCCTACAGGGAACGTTTGGTCGGGGAGCTGTTTTTT.

J is TRBJ2-2 and V is TRBV4-3, with TRBD2 matching 9 bases. J lost 1 base, V lost 2 bases, and 2 bases had no gene match. CDR1 is LGHNA, CDR2 YSLEER, per germline. This CDR3 comprises 16 residues. Written as DNA, the CDR3 is TGCGCCAGCAGCCAAAGACTAGCGGAGAACACCGGGGAGCTGTTTTTT. This gives the protein CASSQRLAENTGELFF.

V and J are TRBV6-5 and TRBJ2-1; unclear D gene. The CDR3 length is 15 residues. V lost 7 bases, J lost 0 bases, and 13 bases lay in between. Looked up from germline, CDR1 is MNHEY and CDR2 is SVGAGI. CDR3 nucleotide sequence: TGTGCCAGCAAGTCAGTTTCGAGCTCCTACAATGAGCAGTTCTTC. Translation gives CASKSVSSSYNEQFF.

The genes are TRBV10-2 and TRBJ1-5; TRBD1 aligns across 12 bases. The length of the CDR3 is 15 residues. V gave up 4 bases and J gave up 7 bases; unmatched junction bases: 5. From germline, CDR1 is WSHSY and CDR2 SAAADI. CDR3 residues: CASSGTGTGGQPQHF. The CDR3 DNA sequence: TGCGCCAGCAGTGGGACCGGGACAGGGGGCCAGCCCCAGCATTTT.

The chain carries TRBV11-2 and TRBJ1-2; D is undetermined. Germline V gene data show CDR1 as SGHAT and CDR2 as FQNNGV. The V end lost 1 base, the J end lost 7 bases, and 10 bases lay between the germline ends. The CDR3 is made up of 13 amino acids. The CDR3 DNA sequence: TGTGCCAGCAGCTTAGGGCCATGGGGTGGCTACACCTTC. It is translated as CASSLGPWGGYTF. The full variable domain, in which reference TRBV11-2 and TRBJ1-2 provide the parts outside the CDR3, is EAGVAQSPRYKIIEKRQSVAFWCNPISGHATLYWYQQILGQGPKLLIQFQNNGVVDDSQLPKDRFSAERLKGVDSTLKIQPAKLEDSAVYLCASSLGPWGGYTFGSGTRLTVV.

This sequence joins TRBV4-3 and TRBJ1-1; TRBD1 might be the D (5 bases). The CDR3 totals 14 residues. CDR1 and CDR2 (germline): LGHNA, YSLEER. V dropped 1 base and J dropped 10 bases, with 16 bases sitting between them. CDR3 DNA sequence: TGCGCCAGCAGCCAAGTAGAGACCCAGGGTGGAGCTTTCTTT. Translation gives CASSQVETQGGAFF.

The gene calls are TRBV11-2 and TRBJ2-1; D gene unclear. Trimming removed 2 bases at V and 2 bases at J, with 10 bases between. The germline gives CDR1 SGHAT, CDR2 FQNNGV. The CDR3 spans 15 residues. The CDR3 protein is CASSLSTATYNEQFF. The CDR3 coding sequence is TGTGCCAGCAGCTTAAGTACAGCCACCTACAATGAGCAGTTCTTC.

The rearrangement links TRBV2 to TRBJ1-5; perhaps TRBD1 as D (5 bases). V was cut by 2 bases and J by 6 bases, with 11 bases left in between. The germline CDR1 and CDR2 sequences are SNHLY and FYNNEI. There are 14 residues in the CDR3. CDR3 coding DNA: TGTGCCAGCAGTGAACTGCAGGGTAGTCAGCCCCAGCATTTT. It yields the protein CASSELQGSQPQHF.

This clone has a single count. This chain links TRBV4-1 with TRBJ2-1; 12 positions match TRBD2. This CDR3 has 17 amino acids. The V segment lost 2 bases and the J segment 9 bases; nucleotides outside the gene matches: 11. Germline CDR1 and CDR2: MGHRA and YSYEKL. The DNA for the CDR3 is TGCGCCAGCAGCCAATTTTCGAGACTAGCGGGAGTGGTTGAGCAGTTCTTC. Translation gives CASSQFSRLAGVVEQFF.

J is TRBJ2-7 and V is TRBV15, with 9 positions matching TRBD1. Germline V gene sequence: CDR1 LNHNV, CDR2 YYDKDF (reference sequence). The CDR3 loop spans 18 amino acids. V was clipped by 1 base and J by 3 bases; unmatched bases: 13. The CDR3 region has the DNA TGTGCCACCAGCAGAGGAAAGGGGGTTGGGACAGGGAACTACGAGCAGTACTTC. Amino acid sequence: CATSRGKGVGTGNYEQYF.